This is a list of T cell receptor beta chains from one sample in a study of T cell repertoires in cytomegalovirus infection. Each CDR3 protein is one row after TCRdb ran MiXCR on the reads. The sample consists of some 270,000 distinct CDR3 sequences, about 15% of them appearing once. Source material: CD8+ T cells from PBMCs. The receptors were gathered from a human donor in good health (CMV status not recorded). Some clones in this sample may be carry-over from other donors' samples. Each CDR3 is given with its conserved first and last residue. Clone size is stated in some rows and not others, as once, few, many or a class when expanded.

>-|TRBV9
CASSADLAGGLGDTQYF
>few|TRBV7-7
CASSLYEGDNEQFF
>few|TRBV12-5
CASGLGQNYEQYF
>-|TRBV7-6
CASSPGLAGGWDEQFF
>few|TRBV27
CASSPYRAGYEQYF
>many|TRBV28
CASGTGGTGELFF
>-|TRBV2
CASSLGWDRDAIYLSYEQYF
>many|TRBV11-1
CASSLSPSGGMDEQYF
>-|TRBV20-1
CSARDRNSSTDTQCF
>many|TRBV12-3/TRBV12-4
CASSKYSNQPQHF
>-|TRBV9
CASSVSSRQGERRGYTF
>-|TRBV28
CASSLSFEQFF